Reported below is one T cell receptor (beta chain). This CDR3 comprises 10 residues. Per the germline V gene, CDR1 is DFQATT and CDR2 is SNEGSKA (reference sequence). Deletions cut 8 bases from V and 8 bases from J, with 12 bases between. The sample belongs to a study of control samples from healthy donors and cancer patients. Some clones are missing from TCRdb's copy, which holds only in-frame ones; the method was immunoSEQ multiplex PCR. The table records more than 95,000 clones, over 75% of them present only once. This TCR was recovered from a woman aged 50 to 60 with colorectal cancer. The V call is TRBV20-1, the J call TRBJ1-2; no clear D gene. The sequenced sample was PBMCs. Here the CDR3 reads CSTGLGGYTF. CDR3 in DNA: TGCAGTACTGGGCTGGGGGGCTACACCTTC.